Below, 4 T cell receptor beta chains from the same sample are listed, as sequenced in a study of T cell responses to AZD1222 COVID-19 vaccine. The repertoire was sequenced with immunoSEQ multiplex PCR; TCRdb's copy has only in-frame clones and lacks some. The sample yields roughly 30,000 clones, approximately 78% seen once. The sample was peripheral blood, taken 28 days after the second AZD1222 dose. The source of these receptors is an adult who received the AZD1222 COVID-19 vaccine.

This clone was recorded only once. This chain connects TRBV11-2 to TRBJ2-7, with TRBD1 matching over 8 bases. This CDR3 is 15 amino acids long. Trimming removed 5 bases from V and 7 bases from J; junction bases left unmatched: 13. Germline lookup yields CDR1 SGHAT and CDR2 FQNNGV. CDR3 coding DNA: TGTGCCAGCAGCCAACAGGGGGGAGGCCGACAGGAGCAGTACTTC. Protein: CASSQQGGGRQEQYF.

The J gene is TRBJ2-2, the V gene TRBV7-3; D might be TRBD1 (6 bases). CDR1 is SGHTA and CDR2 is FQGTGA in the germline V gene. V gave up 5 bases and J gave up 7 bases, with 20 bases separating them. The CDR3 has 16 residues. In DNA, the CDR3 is TGTGCCAGCAGCCCGTCGGGGATGCAGGGGATCGGGGAGCTGTTTTTT. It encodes CASSPSGMQGIGELFF.

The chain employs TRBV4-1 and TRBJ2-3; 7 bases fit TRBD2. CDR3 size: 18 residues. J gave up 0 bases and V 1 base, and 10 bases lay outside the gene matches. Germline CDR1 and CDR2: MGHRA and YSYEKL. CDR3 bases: TGCGCCAGCAGCCAAGTCTGGGTAGCGGGTTCTAGCACAGATACGCAGTATTTT. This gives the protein CASSQVWVAGSSTDTQYF.

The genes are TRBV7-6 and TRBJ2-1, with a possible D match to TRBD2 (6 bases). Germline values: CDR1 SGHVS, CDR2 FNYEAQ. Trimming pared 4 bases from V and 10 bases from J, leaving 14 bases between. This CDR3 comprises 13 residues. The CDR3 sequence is CASSYGGSGEQFF. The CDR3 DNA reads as TGTGCCAGCAGCTATGGGGGGTCCGGGGAGCAGTTCTTC.